One sample yielded the 17 T cell receptor beta chains listed below, sequenced in a study of blood T cell repertoires in COVID-19. Generated by immunoSEQ multiplex PCR, the TCRdb table keeps only in-frame clones and is missing some. The sample shows tens of thousands of clones, over 85% of them seen only once. Sample: peripheral blood. The receptors derive from a man aged 55 to 70 with acute or convalescent COVID-19.

The V call is TRBV12-3 or TRBV12-4, the J call TRBJ1-2; 8 bases are a match to TRBD1. The V and J ends lost 5 bases and 8 bases, in that order; junction bases with no gene match: 4. This CDR3 is built from 12 residues. The CDR3 spells CASSVTGEGYTF. As DNA, the CDR3 is TGTGCCAGCAGTGTGACAGGGGAGGGCTACACCTTC.

The genes are TRBV4-1 and TRBJ2-7; weak D call: TRBD2 (6 bases). V was clipped by 4 bases and J by 6 bases, with 13 bases between them. The germline V gene encodes CDR1 MGHRA and CDR2 YSYEKL. CDR3 length equals 13 residues. This CDR3 is CASSPLGGIEQYF. Written as DNA, the CDR3 is TGCGCCAGCAGCCCTCTCGGAGGGATCGAGCAGTACTTC.

This clone appeared a single time. The chain carries TRBV29-1 and TRBJ2-2; 8 bases are shared with TRBD1. This CDR3 is built from 16 residues. The V segment lost 6 bases and the J segment 5 bases; nucleotides outside the gene matches: 14. Per the germline V gene, CDR1 is SQVTM and CDR2 is ANQGSEA. CDR3 sequence: CSVLKDRDWRTGELFF. Written as DNA, the CDR3 is TGCAGCGTCCTCAAGGACAGGGATTGGCGGACCGGGGAGCTGTTTTTT.

This clone occurred a few times. The rearrangement links TRBV5-1 to TRBJ1-1; 12 bases line up with TRBD1. From germline, CDR1 is SGHRS and CDR2 YFSETQ. This CDR3 is built from 16 residues. V was clipped by 4 bases and J by 6 bases; unmatched bases: 10. The DNA of the CDR3 is TGCGCCAGCAGCGTCCGTGGGACAGGGGGCCTGGCTGAAGCTTTCTTT. This gives the protein CASSVRGTGGLAEAFF. The variable domain in full, with the rest retrieved from reference TRBV5-1 and TRBJ1-1, is KAGVTQTPRYLIKTRGQQVTLSCSPISGHRSVSWYQQTPGQGLQFLFEYFSETQRNKGNFPGRFSGRQFSNSRSEMNVSTLELGDSALYLCASSVRGTGGLAEAFFGQGTRLTVV.

V is TRBV5-1 and J is TRBJ1-1, with 8 nucleotides matching TRBD1. This CDR3 spans 16 amino acids. V lost 0 bases and J lost 3; bases outside the gene matches: 7. The germline V gene has CDR1 SGHRS and CDR2 YFSETQ. The CDR3 protein is CASSLAGGAYDTEAFF. In nucleotides, the CDR3 is TGCGCCAGCAGCTTGGCAGGGGGCGCTTATGACACTGAAGCTTTCTTT.

This clone occurred once. V usage is TRBV29-1 and J usage is TRBJ1-1; D might be TRBD1 (6 bases). The CDR3 totals 13 residues. Trimming left V 6 bases short and J 1 base short, with 12 bases between. Germline CDR1 SQVTM, CDR2 ANQGSEA. CDR3 DNA: TGCAGCGTACAGGGTACTCGGAACACTGAAGCTTTCTTT. This sequence encodes CSVQGTRNTEAFF.

The CDR3 nucleotides are TGTGCCAGCAGGGAGGGGGGGAGGAATAATTCACCCCTCCACTTT. Translation: CASREGGRNNSPLHF. This chain links TRBV6-5 with TRBJ1-6, with D perhaps TRBD1 (6 bases). V lost 6 bases and J lost 5, with 14 bases in between. The CDR3 has 15 amino acids. CDR1 is MNHEY, CDR2 SVGAGI, per germline.

The J gene is TRBJ1-5, the V gene TRBV7-6; D gene uncertain. Trimming stripped 1 base from V and 0 bases from J, with 13 bases between. The V gene's germline CDR1 is SGHVS and CDR2 FNYEAQ. The CDR3 runs 17 residues. CDR3 in amino acids: CASSLGGAGSSNQPQHF. In nucleotides, the CDR3 is TGTGCCAGCAGCTTAGGTGGTGCGGGTAGTAGCAATCAGCCCCAGCATTTT.

V gene TRBV2 combines with J gene TRBJ1-2; 9 bases map to TRBD1. The CDR3 is made up of 14 amino acids. With 5 bases clipped from V and 3 bases from J, the junction kept 4 bases outside the gene matches. The germline V gene has CDR1 SNHLY and CDR2 FYNNEI. This chain's CDR3 is CASSKQGADYGYTF. The CDR3 DNA sequence: TGTGCCAGCAGTAAACAGGGGGCTGACTATGGCTACACCTTC.

The gene calls are TRBV6-5 and TRBJ2-3; 10 bases agree with TRBD1. V shed 8 bases and J 4 bases; nucleotides not matched to a gene: 3. CDR3 length: 13 residues. Germline V gene sequence: CDR1 MNHEY, CDR2 SVGAGI. CDR3 in amino acids: CASGTGVPDTQYF. CDR3 nucleotides: TGTGCCAGCGGGACAGGGGTGCCAGATACGCAGTATTTT.

The chain carries TRBV19 and TRBJ1-5; no definite D call. The CDR3 is 15 residues long. V lost 5 bases and J 3 bases, leaving 14 bases between the germline ends. The germline V gene has CDR1 LNHDA and CDR2 SQIVND (reference sequence). The CDR3 here is CASSSSWALNQPQHF. The CDR3 nucleotides read TGTGCCAGTAGTTCCAGCTGGGCCCTCAATCAGCCCCAGCATTTT.

This chain links TRBV6-5 with TRBJ1-2, with a tentative D call TRBD1 (6 bases). Per the germline V gene, CDR1 is MNHEY and CDR2 is SVGAGI. The CDR3 loop spans 13 amino acids. V gave up 7 bases and J gave up 8 bases, with 17 bases separating them. CDR3 DNA: TGTGCCAGCACTAAAGGACAGCTTGCGGGCTACACCTTC. Translating it yields CASTKGQLAGYTF.

This clone has only a few counts. The chain is built from TRBV19 and TRBJ1-5, with TRBD1 matching over 10 bases. V was clipped by 3 bases and J by 5 bases; unmatched bases: 10. Germline loops: CDR1 LNHDA, CDR2 SQIVND (reference sequence). This CDR3 region has 17 residues. For the CDR3, the DNA is TGTGCCAGTAGTATCCGGGACAGGGGAGCGGGGGATCAGCCCCAGCATTTT. Its protein product is CASSIRDRGAGDQPQHF.

V gene TRBV3-1 (or the pseudogene TRBV3-2) combines with J gene TRBJ1-1; 7 bases are a match to TRBD1. The CDR3 length is 19 residues. Per germline, CDR1 LGHDT and CDR2 YNNKEL (reference sequence). V lost 0 bases, J lost 3 bases, and 16 bases stayed unmatched. In DNA form, the CDR3 reads TGTGCCAGCAGCCAAGACCCCATGACAGGGCTGTTGGGCGACACTGAAGCTTTCTTT. Encoded protein: CASSQDPMTGLLGDTEAFF.

The rearrangement joins TRBV4-1 to TRBJ1-1; 11 bases are shared with TRBD1. The J segment lost 1 base and the V segment lost 5 bases, leaving 9 bases of the junction unmatched. The CDR3 covers 17 residues. In germline, CDR1 is MGHRA, CDR2 YSYEKL. This chain's CDR3 is CASSDGQGANRNTEAFF. The CDR3 DNA follows: TGCGCCAGCAGCGACGGACAGGGGGCAAATAGGAACACTGAAGCTTTCTTT.

V and J are TRBV19 and TRBJ1-4; possibly TRBD1 for D (5 bases). The CDR3 consists of 15 residues. Germline V gene data show CDR1 as LNHDA and CDR2 as SQIVND (reference sequence). The V gene lost 6 bases and the J gene lost 4 bases, with 15 bases spanning the gap. CDR3 nucleotide sequence: TGTGCCAGTAGGGAGCCTGGGGGGGATAATGAAAAACTGTTTTTT. It specifies CASREPGGDNEKLFF.

This chain uses TRBV27 with TRBJ1-4, with 8 bases identical to TRBD1. This CDR3 has 14 amino acids. Germline assignment: CDR1 MNHEY and CDR2 SMNVEV (reference sequence). After removal of 5 bases from V and 8 bases from J, the junction contained 7 bases not matched to a gene. CDR3 bases: TGTGCCAGCAGTCCCCGGGACAGGAACGAAAAACTGTTTTTT. It translates to CASSPRDRNEKLFF.